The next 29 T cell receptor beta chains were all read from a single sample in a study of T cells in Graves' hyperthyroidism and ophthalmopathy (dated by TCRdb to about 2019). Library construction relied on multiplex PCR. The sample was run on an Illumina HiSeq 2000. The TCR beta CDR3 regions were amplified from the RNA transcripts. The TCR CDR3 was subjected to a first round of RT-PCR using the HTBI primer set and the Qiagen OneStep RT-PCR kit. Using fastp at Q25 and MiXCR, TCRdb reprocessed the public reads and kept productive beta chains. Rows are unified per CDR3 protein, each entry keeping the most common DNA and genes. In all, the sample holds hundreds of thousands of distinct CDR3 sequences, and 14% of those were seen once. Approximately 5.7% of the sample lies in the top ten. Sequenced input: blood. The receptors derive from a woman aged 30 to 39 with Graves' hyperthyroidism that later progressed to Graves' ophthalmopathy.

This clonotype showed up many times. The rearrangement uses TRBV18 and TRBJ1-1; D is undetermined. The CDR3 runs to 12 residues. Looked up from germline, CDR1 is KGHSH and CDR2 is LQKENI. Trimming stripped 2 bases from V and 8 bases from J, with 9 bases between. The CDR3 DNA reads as TGTGCCAGCTCACCAGACGGCGGGGAAGCTTTCTTT. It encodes CASSPDGGEAFF. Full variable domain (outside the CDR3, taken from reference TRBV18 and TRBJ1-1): NAGVMQNPRHLVRRRGQEARLRCSPMKGHSHVYWYRQLPEEGLKFMVYLQKENIIDESGMPKERFSAEFPKEGPSILRIQQVVRGDSAAYFCASSPDGGEAFFGQGTRLTVV.

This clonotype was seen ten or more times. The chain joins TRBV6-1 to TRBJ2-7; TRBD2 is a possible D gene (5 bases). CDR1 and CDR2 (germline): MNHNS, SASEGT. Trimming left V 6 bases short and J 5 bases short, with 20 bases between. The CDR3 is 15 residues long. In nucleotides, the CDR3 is TGTGCCAGCAGGAGAAAGACGGAGGCTGGTCACGAGCAGTACTTC. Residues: CASRRKTEAGHEQYF.

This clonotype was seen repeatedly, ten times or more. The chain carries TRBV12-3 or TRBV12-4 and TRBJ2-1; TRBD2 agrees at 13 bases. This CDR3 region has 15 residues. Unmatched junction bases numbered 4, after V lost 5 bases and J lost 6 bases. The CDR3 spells CASSRLAGGSNEQFF. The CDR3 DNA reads TGTGCCAGCAGTCGACTAGCGGGAGGTAGCAATGAGCAGTTCTTC.

CDR3 sequence reads: CASTPKGIIDNEQFF. The CDR3 DNA reads TGTGCCAGCACTCCAAAGGGGATTATCGACAATGAGCAGTTCTTC. J is TRBJ2-1 and V is TRBV27; tentative D call: TRBD1 (5 bases). V dropped 7 bases and J dropped 5 bases, with 18 bases sitting between them. CDR3 length equals 15 residues. Germline CDR1 is MNHEY and CDR2 is SMNVEV (reference sequence).

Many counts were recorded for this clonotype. In DNA, the CDR3 is TGTGCCAGCAGTCCCCTCTTAGGCGGGAGGACTATCAATGAGCAGTTCTTC. Translation gives CASSPLLGGRTINEQFF. The chain joins TRBV12-3 or TRBV12-4 to TRBJ2-1; 8 positions agree with TRBD2. With 5 bases clipped from V and 6 bases from J, the junction kept 15 bases outside the gene matches. The length of the CDR3 is 17 residues.

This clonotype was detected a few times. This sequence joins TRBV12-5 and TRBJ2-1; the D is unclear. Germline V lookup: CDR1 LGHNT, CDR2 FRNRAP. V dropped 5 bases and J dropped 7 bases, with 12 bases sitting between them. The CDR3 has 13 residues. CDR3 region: CASGGVVGNEQFF. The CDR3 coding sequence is TGTGCTAGTGGTGGGGTAGTGGGGAATGAGCAGTTCTTC.

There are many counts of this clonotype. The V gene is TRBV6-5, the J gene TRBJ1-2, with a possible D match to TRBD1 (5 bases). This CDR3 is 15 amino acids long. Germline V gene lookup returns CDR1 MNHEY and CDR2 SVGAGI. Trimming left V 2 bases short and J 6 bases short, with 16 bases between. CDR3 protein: CASSYGAGWGNGYTF. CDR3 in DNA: TGTGCCAGCAGTTACGGGGCAGGGTGGGGAAATGGCTACACCTTC.

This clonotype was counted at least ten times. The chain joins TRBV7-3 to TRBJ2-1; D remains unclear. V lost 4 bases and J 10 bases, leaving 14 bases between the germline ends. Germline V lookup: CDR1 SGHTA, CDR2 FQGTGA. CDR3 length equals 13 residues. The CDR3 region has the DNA TGTGCCAGCAGCTCACCGGCCCGGCGAGAGCAGTTCTTC. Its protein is CASSSPARREQFF.

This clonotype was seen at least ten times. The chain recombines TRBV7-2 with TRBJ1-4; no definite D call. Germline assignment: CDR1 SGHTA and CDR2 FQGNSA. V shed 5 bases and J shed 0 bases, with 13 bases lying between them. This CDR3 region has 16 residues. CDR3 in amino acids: CASSLDRLSTNEKLFF. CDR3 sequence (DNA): TGTGCCAGCAGCCTGGACCGATTATCAACTAATGAAAAACTGTTTTTT.

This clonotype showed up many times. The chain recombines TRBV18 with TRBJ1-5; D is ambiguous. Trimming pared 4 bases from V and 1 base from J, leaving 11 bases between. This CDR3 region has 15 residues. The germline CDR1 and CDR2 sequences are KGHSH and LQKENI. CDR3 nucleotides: TGTGCCAGCTCACTAAGCGGGGAGAGCAATCAGCCCCAGCATTTT. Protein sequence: CASSLSGESNQPQHF.

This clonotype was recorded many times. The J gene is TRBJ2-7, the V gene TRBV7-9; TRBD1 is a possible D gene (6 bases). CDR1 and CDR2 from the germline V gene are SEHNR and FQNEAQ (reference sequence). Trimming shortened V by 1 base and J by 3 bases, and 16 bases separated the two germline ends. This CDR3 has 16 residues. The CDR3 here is CASSLGVGQRSYEQYF. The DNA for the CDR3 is TGTGCCAGCAGCTTAGGAGTAGGACAGAGGAGCTACGAGCAGTACTTC. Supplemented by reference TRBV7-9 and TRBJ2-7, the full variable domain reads DTGVSQNPRHKITKRGQNVTFRCDPISEHNRLYWYRQTLGQGPEFLTYFQNEAQLEKSRLLSDRFSAERPKGSFSTLEIQRTEQGDSAMYLCASSLGVGQRSYEQYFGPGTRLTVT.

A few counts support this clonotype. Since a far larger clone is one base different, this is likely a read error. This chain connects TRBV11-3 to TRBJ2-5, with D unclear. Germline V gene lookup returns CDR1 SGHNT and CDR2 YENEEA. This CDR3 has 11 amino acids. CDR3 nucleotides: TGTGCCAGCAGTGGCCAAGGGACCCAGTACTTC. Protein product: CASSGQGTQYF.

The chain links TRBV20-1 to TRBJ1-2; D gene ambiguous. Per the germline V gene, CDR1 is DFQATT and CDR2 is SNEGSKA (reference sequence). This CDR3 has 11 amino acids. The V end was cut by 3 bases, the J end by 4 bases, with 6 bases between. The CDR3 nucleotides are TGCAGTGCTAGCCGGAGCTATGGCTACACCTTC. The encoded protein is CSASRSYGYTF.

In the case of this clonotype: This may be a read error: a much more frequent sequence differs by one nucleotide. CDR3 DNA: TGTGCCACCAGTGATTCCGCCACTAGAGGAGAGACCCGGTACTTC. It encodes CATSDSATRGETRYF. The chain employs TRBV24-1 and TRBJ2-5, with D possibly matching TRBD2 (5 bases). The CDR3 spans 15 residues. CDR1 is KGHDR and CDR2 is SFDVKD in the germline V gene.

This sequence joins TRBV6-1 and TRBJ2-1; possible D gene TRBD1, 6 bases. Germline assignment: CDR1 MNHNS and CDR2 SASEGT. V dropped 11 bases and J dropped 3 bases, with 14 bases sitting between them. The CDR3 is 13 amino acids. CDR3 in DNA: TGTGCCTCCCTCCGGGACAACTACAATGAGCAGTTCTTC. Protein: CASLRDNYNEQFF.

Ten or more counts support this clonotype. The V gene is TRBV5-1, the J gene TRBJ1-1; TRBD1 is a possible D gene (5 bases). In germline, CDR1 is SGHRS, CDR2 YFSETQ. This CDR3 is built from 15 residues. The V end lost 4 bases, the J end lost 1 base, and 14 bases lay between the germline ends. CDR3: CASSRDGTPNTEAFF. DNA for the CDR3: TGCGCCAGCAGCCGGGACGGGACCCCGAACACTGAAGCTTTCTTT.

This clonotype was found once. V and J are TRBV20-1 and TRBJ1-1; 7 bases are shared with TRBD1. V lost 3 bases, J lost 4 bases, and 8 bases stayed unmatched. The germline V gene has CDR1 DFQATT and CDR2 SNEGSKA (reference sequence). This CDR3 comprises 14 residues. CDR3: CSARERGRGTEAFF. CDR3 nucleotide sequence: TGCAGTGCTAGGGAGAGGGGGCGAGGCACTGAAGCTTTCTTT.

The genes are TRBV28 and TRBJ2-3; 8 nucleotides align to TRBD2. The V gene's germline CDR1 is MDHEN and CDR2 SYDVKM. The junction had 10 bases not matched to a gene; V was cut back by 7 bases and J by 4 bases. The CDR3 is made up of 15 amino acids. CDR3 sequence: CASTGAGGPADTQYF. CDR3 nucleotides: TGTGCCAGCACTGGCGCGGGAGGTCCGGCAGATACGCAGTATTTT.

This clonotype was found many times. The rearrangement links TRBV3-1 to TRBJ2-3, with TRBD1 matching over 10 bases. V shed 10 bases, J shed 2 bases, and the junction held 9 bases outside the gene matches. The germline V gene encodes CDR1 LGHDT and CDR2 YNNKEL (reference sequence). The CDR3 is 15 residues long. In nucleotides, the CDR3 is TGTGCCACCGGCGGGACAGGGGACGCCACAGATACGCAGTATTTT. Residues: CATGGTGDATDTQYF.

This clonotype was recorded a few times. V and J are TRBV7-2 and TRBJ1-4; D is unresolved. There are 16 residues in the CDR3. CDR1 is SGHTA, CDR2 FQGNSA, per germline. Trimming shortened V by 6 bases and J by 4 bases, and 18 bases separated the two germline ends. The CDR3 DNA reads TGTGCCAGCAGTTTGGCAAGAGGGCTTGATAATGAAAAACTGTTTTTT. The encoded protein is CASSLARGLDNEKLFF. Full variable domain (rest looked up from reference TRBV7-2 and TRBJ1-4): GAGVSQSPSNKVTEKGKDVELRCDPISGHTALYWYRQSLGQGLEFLIYFQGNSAPDKSGLPSDRFSAERTGGSVSTLTIQRTQQEDSAVYLCASSLARGLDNEKLFFGSGTQLSVL.

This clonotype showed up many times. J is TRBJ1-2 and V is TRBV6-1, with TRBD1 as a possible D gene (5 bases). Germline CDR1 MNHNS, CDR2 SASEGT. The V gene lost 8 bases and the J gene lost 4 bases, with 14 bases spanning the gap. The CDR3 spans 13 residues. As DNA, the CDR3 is TGTGCCAGCGACCTTCGACAGCTCTATGGCTACACCTTC. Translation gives CASDLRQLYGYTF.

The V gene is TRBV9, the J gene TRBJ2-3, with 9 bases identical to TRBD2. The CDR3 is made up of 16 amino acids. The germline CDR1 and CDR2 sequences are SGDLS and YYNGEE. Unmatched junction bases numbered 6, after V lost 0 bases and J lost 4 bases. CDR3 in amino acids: CASSVVAGGLADTQYF. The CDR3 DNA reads TGTGCCAGCAGCGTAGTGGCGGGGGGGCTCGCAGATACGCAGTATTTT.

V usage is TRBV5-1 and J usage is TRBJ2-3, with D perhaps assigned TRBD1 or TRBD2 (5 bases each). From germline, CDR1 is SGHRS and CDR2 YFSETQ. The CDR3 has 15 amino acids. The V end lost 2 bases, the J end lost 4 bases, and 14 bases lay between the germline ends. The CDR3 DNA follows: TGCGCCAGCAGCTTCGGGGACCTTATGTCAGATACGCAGTATTTT. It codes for CASSFGDLMSDTQYF.

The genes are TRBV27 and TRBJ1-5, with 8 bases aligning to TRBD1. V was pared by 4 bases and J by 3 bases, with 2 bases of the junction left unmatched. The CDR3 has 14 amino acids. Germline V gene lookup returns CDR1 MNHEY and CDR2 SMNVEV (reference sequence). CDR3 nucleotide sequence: TGTGCCAGCAGTTCGGACAGGGCCAATCAGCCCCAGCATTTT. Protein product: CASSSDRANQPQHF.

CDR3 DNA: TGTGCCAGTAGTATTCCGCGTGGAACGGCCTACAATGAGCAGTTCTTC. Translation gives CASSIPRGTAYNEQFF. This chain connects TRBV19 to TRBJ2-1, with D uncertain. Trimming removed 3 bases from V and 2 bases from J, with 14 bases in between. Germline V CDR1 and CDR2: LNHDA, SQIVND (reference sequence). The CDR3 spans 16 residues.

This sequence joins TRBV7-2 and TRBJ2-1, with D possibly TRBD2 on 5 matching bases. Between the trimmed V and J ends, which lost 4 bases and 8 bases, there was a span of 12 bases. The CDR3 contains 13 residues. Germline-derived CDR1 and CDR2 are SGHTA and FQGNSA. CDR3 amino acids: CASSYRRAHEQFF. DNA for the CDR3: TGTGCCAGCAGCTACCGGCGGGCACATGAGCAGTTCTTC.

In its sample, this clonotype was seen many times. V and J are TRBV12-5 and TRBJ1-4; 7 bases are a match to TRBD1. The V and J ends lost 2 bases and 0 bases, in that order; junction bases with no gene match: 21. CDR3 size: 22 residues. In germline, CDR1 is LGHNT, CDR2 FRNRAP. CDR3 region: CASGLPLRGTGEESATNEKLFF. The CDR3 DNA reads TGTGCTAGTGGTTTGCCCCTACGGGGAACAGGGGAAGAATCGGCAACTAATGAAAAACTGTTTTTT.

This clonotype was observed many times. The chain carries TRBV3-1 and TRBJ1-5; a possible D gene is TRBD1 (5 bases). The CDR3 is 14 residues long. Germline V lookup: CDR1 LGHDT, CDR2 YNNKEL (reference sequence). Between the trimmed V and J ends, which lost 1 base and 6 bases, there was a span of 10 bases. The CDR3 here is CASSQAQGSQPQHF. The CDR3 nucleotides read TGTGCCAGCAGCCAAGCTCAGGGAAGTCAGCCCCAGCATTTT. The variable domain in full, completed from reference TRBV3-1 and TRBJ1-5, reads DTAVSQTPKYLVTQMGNDKSIKCEQNLGHDTMYWYKQDSKKFLKIMFSYNNKELIINETVPNRFSPKSPDKAHLNLHINSLELGDSAVYFCASSQAQGSQPQHFGDGTRLSIL.

The CDR3 spells CASSHQGLRLADSSYNEQFF. The DNA for the CDR3 is TGCGCCAGCAGCCATCAGGGCCTTCGACTAGCGGACAGCTCCTACAATGAGCAGTTCTTC. J is TRBJ2-1 and V is TRBV4-1; TRBD2 matches at 9 bases. Trimming removed 3 bases from V and 0 bases from J; junction bases left unmatched: 15. Per the germline V gene, CDR1 is MGHRA and CDR2 is YSYEKL. The CDR3 contains 20 residues.